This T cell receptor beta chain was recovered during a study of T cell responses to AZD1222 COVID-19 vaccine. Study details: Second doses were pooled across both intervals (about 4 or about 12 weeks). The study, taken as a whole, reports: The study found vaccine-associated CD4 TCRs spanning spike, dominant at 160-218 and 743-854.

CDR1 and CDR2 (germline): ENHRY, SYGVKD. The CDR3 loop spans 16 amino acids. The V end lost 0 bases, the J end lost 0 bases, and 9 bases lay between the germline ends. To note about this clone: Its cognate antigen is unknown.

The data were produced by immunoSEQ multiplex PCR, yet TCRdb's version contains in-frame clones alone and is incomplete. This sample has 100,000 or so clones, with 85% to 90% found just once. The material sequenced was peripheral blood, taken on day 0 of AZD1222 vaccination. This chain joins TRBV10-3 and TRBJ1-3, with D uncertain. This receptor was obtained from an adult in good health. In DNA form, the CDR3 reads TGTGCCATCAGTGAGTCGTCCGGATTCTCTGGAAACACCATATATTTT. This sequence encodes CAISESSGFSGNTIYF.